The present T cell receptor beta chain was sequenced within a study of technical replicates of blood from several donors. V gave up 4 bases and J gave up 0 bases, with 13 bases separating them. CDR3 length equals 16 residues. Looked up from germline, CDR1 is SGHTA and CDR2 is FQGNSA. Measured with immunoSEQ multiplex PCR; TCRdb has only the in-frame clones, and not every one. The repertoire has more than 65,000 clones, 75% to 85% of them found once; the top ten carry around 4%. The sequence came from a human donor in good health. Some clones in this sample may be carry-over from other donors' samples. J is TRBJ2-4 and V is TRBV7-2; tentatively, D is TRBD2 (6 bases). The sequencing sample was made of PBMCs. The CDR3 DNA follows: TGTGCCAGCAGCTCTAGCGCCGAACGAGCCAAAAACATTCAGTACTTC. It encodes CASSSSAERAKNIQYF.